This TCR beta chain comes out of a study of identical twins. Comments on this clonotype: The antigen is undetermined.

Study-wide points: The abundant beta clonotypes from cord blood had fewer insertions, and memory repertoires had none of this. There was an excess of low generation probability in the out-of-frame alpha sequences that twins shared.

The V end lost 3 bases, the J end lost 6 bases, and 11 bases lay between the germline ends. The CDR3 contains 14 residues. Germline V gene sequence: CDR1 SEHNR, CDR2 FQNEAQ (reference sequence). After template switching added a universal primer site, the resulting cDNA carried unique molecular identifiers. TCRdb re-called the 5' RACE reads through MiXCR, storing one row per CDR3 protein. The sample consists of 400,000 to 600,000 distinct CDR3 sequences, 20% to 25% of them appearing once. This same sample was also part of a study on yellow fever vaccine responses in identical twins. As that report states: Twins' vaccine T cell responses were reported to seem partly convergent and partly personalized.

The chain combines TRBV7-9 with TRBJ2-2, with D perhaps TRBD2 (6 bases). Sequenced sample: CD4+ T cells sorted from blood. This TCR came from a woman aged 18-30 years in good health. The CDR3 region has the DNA TGTGCCAGCAGCTTTGGAGGGGACGCCGGGGAGCTGTTTTTT. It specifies CASSFGGDAGELFF.